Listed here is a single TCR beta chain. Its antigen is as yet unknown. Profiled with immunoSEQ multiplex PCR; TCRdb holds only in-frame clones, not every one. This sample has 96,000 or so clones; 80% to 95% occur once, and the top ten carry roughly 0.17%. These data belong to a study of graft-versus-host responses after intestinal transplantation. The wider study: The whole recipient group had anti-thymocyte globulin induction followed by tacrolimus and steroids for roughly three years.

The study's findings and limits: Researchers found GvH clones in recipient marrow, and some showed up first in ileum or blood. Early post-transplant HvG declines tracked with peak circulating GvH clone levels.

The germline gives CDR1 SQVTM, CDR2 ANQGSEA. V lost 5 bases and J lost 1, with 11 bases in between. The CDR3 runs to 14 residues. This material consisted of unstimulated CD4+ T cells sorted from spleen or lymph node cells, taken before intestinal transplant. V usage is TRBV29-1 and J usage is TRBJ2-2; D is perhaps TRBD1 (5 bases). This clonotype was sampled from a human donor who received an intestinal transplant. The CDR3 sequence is CSVLGAQNTGELFF. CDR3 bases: TGCAGCGTTCTTGGGGCGCAGAACACCGGGGAGCTGTTTTTT.